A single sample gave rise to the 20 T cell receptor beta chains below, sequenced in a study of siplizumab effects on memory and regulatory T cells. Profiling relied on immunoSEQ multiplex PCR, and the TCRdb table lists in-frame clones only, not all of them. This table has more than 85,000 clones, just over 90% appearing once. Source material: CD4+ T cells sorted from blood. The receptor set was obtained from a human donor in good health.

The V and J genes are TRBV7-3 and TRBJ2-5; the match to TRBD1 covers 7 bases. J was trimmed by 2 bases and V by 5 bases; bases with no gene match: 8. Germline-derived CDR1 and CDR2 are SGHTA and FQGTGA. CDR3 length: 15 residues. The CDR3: CASSPRGQLQETQYF. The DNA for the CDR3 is TGTGCCAGCAGCCCCCGGGGACAGCTTCAAGAGACCCAGTACTTC.

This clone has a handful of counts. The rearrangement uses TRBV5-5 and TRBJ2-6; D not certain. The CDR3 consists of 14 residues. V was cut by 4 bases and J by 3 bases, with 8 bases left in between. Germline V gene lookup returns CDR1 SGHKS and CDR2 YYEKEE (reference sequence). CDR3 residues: CASSLRVGANVLTF. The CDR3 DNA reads TGTGCCAGCAGCCTCCGGGTTGGGGCCAACGTCCTGACTTTC.

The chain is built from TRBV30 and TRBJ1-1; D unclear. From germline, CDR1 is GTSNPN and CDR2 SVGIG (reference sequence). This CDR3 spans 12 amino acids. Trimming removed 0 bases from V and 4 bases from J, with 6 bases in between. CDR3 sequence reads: CAWSVLATEAFF. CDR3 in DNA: TGTGCCTGGAGTGTACTGGCCACTGAAGCTTTCTTT.

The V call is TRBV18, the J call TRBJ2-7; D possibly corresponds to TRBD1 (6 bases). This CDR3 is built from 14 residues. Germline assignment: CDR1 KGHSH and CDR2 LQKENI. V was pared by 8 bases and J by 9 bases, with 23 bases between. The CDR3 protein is CASARQDSRLVQYF. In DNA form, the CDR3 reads TGTGCCAGCGCCAGGCAGGACAGCCGACTGGTGCAGTACTTC.

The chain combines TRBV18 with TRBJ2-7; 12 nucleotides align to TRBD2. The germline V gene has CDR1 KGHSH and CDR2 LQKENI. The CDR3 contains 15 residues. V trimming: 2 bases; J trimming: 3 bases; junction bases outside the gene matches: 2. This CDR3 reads CASSPRTSGIYEQYF. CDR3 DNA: TGTGCCAGCTCACCAAGGACTAGCGGGATCTACGAGCAGTACTTC.

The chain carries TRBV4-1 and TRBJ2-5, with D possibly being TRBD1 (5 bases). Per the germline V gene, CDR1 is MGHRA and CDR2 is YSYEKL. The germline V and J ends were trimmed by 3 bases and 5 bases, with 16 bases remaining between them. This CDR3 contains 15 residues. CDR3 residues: CASSQAGLPSETQYF. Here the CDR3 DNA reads TGCGCCAGCAGCCAGGCAGGGCTCCCCTCGGAGACCCAGTACTTC.

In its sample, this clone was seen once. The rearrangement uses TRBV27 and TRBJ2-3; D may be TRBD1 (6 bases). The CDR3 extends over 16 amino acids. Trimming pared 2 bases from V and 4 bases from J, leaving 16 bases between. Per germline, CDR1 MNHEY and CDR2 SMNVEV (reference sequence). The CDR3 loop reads CASSLRVTGMADTQYF. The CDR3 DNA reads TGTGCCAGCAGTTTAAGGGTCACAGGGATGGCAGATACGCAGTATTTT.

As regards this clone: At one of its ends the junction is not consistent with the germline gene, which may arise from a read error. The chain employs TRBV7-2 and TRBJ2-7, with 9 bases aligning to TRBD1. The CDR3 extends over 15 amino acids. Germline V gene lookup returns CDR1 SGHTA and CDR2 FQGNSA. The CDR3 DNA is TGTGCCAGCAGCACCGCCGGGACAGGGTACTACGAGCAGCACTTC. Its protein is CASSTAGTGYYEQHF.

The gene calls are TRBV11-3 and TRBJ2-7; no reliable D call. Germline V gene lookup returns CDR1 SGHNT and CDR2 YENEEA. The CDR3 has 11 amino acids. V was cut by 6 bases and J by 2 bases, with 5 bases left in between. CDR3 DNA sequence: TGTGCCAGCAGTTTAACCTACGAGCAGTACTTC. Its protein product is CASSLTYEQYF.

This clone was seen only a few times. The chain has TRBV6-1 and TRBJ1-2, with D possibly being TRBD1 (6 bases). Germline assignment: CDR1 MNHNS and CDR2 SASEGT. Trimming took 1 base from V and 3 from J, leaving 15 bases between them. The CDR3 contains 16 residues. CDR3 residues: CASSEVVGDNYYGYTF. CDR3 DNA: TGTGCCAGCAGTGAAGTGGTAGGGGACAATTACTATGGCTACACCTTC.

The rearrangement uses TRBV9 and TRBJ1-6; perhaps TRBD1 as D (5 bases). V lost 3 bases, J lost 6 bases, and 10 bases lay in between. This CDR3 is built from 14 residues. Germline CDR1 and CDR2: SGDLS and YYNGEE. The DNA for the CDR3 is TGTGCCAGCAGCGGGGGGGATGGTAATTCACCCCTCCACTTT. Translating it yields CASSGGDGNSPLHF.

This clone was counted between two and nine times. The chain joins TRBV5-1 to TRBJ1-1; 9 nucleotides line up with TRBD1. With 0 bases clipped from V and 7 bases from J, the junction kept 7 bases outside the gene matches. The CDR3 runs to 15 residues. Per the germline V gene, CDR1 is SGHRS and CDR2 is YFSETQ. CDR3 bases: TGCGCCAGCAGCTTGGTAGACAGGGGGGGCAGTGAAGCTTTCTTT. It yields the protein CASSLVDRGGSEAFF.

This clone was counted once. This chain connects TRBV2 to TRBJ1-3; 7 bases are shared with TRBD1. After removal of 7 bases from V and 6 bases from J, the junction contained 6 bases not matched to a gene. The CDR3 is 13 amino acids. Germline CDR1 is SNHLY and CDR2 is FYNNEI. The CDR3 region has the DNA TGTGCCAGCATCGGGACAGTACTAAACACCATATATTTT. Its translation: CASIGTVLNTIYF.

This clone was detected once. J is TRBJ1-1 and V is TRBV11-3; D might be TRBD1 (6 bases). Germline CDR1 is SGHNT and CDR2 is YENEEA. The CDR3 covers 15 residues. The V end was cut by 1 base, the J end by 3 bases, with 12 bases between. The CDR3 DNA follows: TGTGCCAGCAGCTTAGGTACAGGGACGGACACTGAAGCTTTCTTT. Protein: CASSLGTGTDTEAFF.

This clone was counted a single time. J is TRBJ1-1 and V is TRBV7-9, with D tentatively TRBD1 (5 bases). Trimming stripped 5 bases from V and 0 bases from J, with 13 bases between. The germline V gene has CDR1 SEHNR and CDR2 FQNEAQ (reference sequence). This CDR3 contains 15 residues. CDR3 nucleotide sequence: TGTGCCAGCAGCGCGACGGGACCGATGAACACTGAAGCTTTCTTT. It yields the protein CASSATGPMNTEAFF.

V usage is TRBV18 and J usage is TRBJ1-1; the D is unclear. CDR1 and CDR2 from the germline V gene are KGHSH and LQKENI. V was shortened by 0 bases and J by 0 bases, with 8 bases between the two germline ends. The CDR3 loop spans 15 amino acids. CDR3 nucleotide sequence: TGTGCCAGCTCACCACCGGGCCAGCTGAACACTGAAGCTTTCTTT. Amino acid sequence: CASSPPGQLNTEAFF.

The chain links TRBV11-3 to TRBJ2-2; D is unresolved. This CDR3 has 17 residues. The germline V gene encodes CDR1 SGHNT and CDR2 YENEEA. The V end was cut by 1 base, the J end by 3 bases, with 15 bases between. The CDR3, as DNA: TGTGCCAGCAGCTTAGTGGTTGGAGAGGTAGACACCGGGGAGCTGTTTTTT. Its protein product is CASSLVVGEVDTGELFF.

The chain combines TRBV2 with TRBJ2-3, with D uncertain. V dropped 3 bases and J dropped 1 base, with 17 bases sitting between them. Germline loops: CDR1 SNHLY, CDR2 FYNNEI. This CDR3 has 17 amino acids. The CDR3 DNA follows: TGTGCCAGCAGTGAGAAGGCAGCAGGAATAGGCACAGATACGCAGTATTTT. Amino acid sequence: CASSEKAAGIGTDTQYF.

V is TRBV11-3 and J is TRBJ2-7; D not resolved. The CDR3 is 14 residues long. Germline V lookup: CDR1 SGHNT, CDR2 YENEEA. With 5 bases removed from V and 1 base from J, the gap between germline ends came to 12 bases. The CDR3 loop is CASSPLSVSYEQYF. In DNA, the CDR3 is TGTGCCAGCAGCCCCCTTAGTGTTTCCTACGAGCAGTACTTC.

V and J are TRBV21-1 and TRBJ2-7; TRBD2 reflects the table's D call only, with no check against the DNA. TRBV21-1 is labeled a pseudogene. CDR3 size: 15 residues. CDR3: CASSPRGGPSYEQYF. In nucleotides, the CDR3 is TGTGCCAGCAGCCCTCGAGGAGGGCCCTCCTACGAGCAGTACTTC.